Listed below are T cell receptor beta chains from one sample, sequenced in a study of molecular identifiers for immune sequencing clone quantification. MiXCR was run by TCRdb on the PCR reads, yielding one entry per CDR3 protein. The table shows approximately 550,000 distinct CDR3 sequences, with about a fifth occurring only once. The sequencing input was naive CD8+ T cells from blood, with Jurkat cell RNA spiked in. These receptors came from a human donor in good health. Some libraries in this study had Jurkat cell RNA spiked in. Both conserved end residues are part of each CDR3. A D gene is named only where the DNA matches it firmly.

D gene: TRBD1
V gene: TRBV27
CDR3 length: 14
J gene: TRBJ1-1
CDR3 protein: CASSFRGQDTEAFF

D gene: TRBD1
V gene: TRBV20-1
CDR3 length: 15
J gene: TRBJ1-5
CDR3 protein: CSASVRDRDHQPQHF

D gene: NA
V gene: TRBV6-4
CDR3 length: 14
J gene: TRBJ1-1
CDR3 protein: CANALTPLRTEAFF

D gene: NA
V gene: TRBV30
CDR3 length: 15
J gene: TRBJ1-2
CDR3 protein: CAWSVQGGRSYGYTF

D gene: NA
V gene: TRBV13
CDR3 length: 16
J gene: TRBJ2-4
CDR3 protein: CASSLGYGLAKNIQYF

D gene: NA
V gene: TRBV11-2
CDR3 length: 16
J gene: TRBJ1-1
CDR3 protein: CASSLEPAGANTEAFF

D gene: TRBD2
V gene: TRBV7-9
CDR3 length: 17
J gene: TRBJ2-2
CDR3 protein: CASSLFLAGAHAGELFF

D gene: NA
V gene: TRBV19
CDR3 length: 12
J gene: TRBJ2-5
CDR3 protein: CASSEGSNYQYF

D gene: NA
V gene: TRBV19
CDR3 length: 13
J gene: TRBJ2-3
CDR3 protein: CASSIGQTDTQYF

D gene: NA
V gene: TRBV19
CDR3 length: 16
J gene: TRBJ2-1
CDR3 protein: CASSMAGLSSYNEQFF

D gene: NA
V gene: TRBV6-4
CDR3 length: 13
J gene: TRBJ2-3
CDR3 protein: CAGSQLPLDTQYF

D gene: NA
V gene: TRBV19
CDR3 length: 15
J gene: TRBJ2-2
CDR3 protein: CASSLDVANTGELFF

D gene: NA
V gene: TRBV29-1
CDR3 length: 14
J gene: TRBJ2-3
CDR3 protein: CSVEDSRGPPRMYF

D gene: NA
V gene: TRBV28
CDR3 length: 14
J gene: TRBJ1-5
CDR3 protein: CASSLTGYDQPQHF

D gene: NA
V gene: TRBV11-2
CDR3 length: 14
J gene: TRBJ2-3
CDR3 protein: CASRDWAGSPEEYF

D gene: NA
V gene: TRBV6-1
CDR3 length: 14
J gene: TRBJ2-5
CDR3 protein: CASSDMAGGETQYF

D gene: TRBD1
V gene: TRBV6-6
CDR3 length: 15
J gene: TRBJ1-1
CDR3 protein: CASSFPGQRNTEAFF

D gene: NA
V gene: TRBV6-5
CDR3 length: 13
J gene: TRBJ1-4
CDR3 protein: CASSYRTLRELFF

D gene: NA
V gene: TRBV12-5
CDR3 length: 14
J gene: TRBJ1-5
CDR3 protein: CASGRGDSNQPQHF

D gene: TRBD2
V gene: TRBV20-1
CDR3 length: 17
J gene: TRBJ2-4
CDR3 protein: CGASLRGGPLAKNIQYF

D gene: NA
V gene: TRBV6-5
CDR3 length: 14
J gene: TRBJ2-2
CDR3 protein: CASSYGKNTGELFF

D gene: NA
V gene: TRBV13
CDR3 length: 16
J gene: TRBJ1-1
CDR3 protein: CASSLGLGRLNTEAFF

D gene: NA
V gene: TRBV7-9
CDR3 length: 14
J gene: TRBJ1-1
CDR3 protein: CASSLPMWGTEAFF

D gene: NA
V gene: TRBV2
CDR3 length: 12
J gene: TRBJ1-1
CDR3 protein: CARRPVRGEAFF

D gene: NA
V gene: TRBV30
CDR3 length: 11
J gene: TRBJ2-3
CDR3 protein: CAWSFTDTQYF

D gene: NA
V gene: TRBV29-1
CDR3 length: 15
J gene: TRBJ1-2
CDR3 protein: CSAQLQGNPNYGYTF

D gene: TRBD1
V gene: TRBV14
CDR3 length: 17
J gene: TRBJ2-3
CDR3 protein: CASSYYRGHQVTDTQYF

D gene: NA
V gene: TRBV19
CDR3 length: 14
J gene: TRBJ1-5
CDR3 protein: CASSIGPGNQPQHF

D gene: NA
V gene: TRBV30
CDR3 length: 11
J gene: TRBJ2-7
CDR3 protein: CAWSAGLEQYF

D gene: NA
V gene: TRBV7-2
CDR3 length: 16
J gene: TRBJ1-1
CDR3 protein: CASSSIFQRGSTEAFF

D gene: NA
V gene: TRBV18
CDR3 length: 15
J gene: TRBJ2-5
CDR3 protein: CASSPPALGMIDQYF

D gene: NA
V gene: TRBV6-5
CDR3 length: 13
J gene: TRBJ1-6
CDR3 protein: CASSYSGLSPLHF

D gene: TRBD2
V gene: TRBV4-3
CDR3 length: 15
J gene: TRBJ2-7
CDR3 protein: CASSQGLASPYEQYF

D gene: TRBD1
V gene: TRBV4-3
CDR3 length: 21
J gene: TRBJ2-6
CDR3 protein: CASSQDARGQVPESGANVLTF

D gene: NA
V gene: TRBV29-1
CDR3 length: 12
J gene: TRBJ1-1
CDR3 protein: CSVRWGNTEAFF